One and the same sample provided the 2 T cell receptor beta chains below, sequenced in a study of T cell repertoires in cytomegalovirus infection. TCRdb fed the reads into MiXCR, producing one record per CDR3 protein. In the table there are about 530,000 distinct CDR3 sequences, approximately 26% of which are singletons. Sequenced input: PBMCs. The receptors shown here come from a human donor in good health (CMV status not recorded). Some clones in this sample may be carry-over from other donors' samples.

With regard to this clonotype: The limits of the CDR3 on the DNA are not certain, so only TCRdb's listed CDR3 is given. V gene TRBV5-4 combines with J gene TRBJ2-5. A total of 16 residues make up the CDR3, ends included. CDR1 is SGHNT, CDR2 YYREEE, per germline (reference sequence). CDR3 residues: CASSFGPGQDQETQYF.

The chain joins TRBV5-5 to TRBJ2-1; D is possibly TRBD2 (5 bases). Trimming shortened V by 0 bases and J by 6 bases, and 13 bases separated the two germline ends. The CDR3 length is 15 residues. Looked up from germline, CDR1 is SGHKS and CDR2 is YYEKEE (reference sequence). In nucleotides, the CDR3 is TGTGCCAGCAGCTTGGATCTAGCCCTTGGCAATGAGCAGTTCTTC. Encoded protein: CASSLDLALGNEQFF.